This T cell receptor (beta chain) stems from a study of cytotoxic CD8 clonotypes in ibrutinib-treated CLL. Turning to the study itself: Partial responses totalled roughly 24 and complete responses 2; after median around six years, roughly 14 remained remitted and roughly twelve progressed. The taking of response samples occurred after a median roughly 11 months of treatment, with a range of 6 to 36.

Sequenced by immunoSEQ multiplex PCR; TCRdb stores in-frame clones only, minus some. The sample lists about 9,400 clones; about 59% were seen once. Germline V gene data show CDR1 as MGHRA and CDR2 as YSYEKL. The V end lost 4 bases, the J end lost 7 bases, and 14 bases lay between the germline ends. The CDR3 consists of 13 residues. Study-wide points: Clonality grew at ibrutinib response; at progression, it decreased back toward baseline. Treatment saw public clonotypes, which were uncommon, either contract or stay stable.

This clone was observed a handful of times. Its antigen is unidentified. The chain uses TRBV4-1 and TRBJ2-7; D perhaps matches TRBD2 (6 bases). This clonotype originated in a human donor with chronic lymphocytic leukemia. The material was PBMCs, obtained before ibrutinib treatment. For the CDR3, the DNA is TGCGCCAGCAGCCCCCGCCCGGCGGGGGAGCAGTACTTC. Translating it yields CASSPRPAGEQYF.